This passage covers 3 T cell receptor beta chains from one sample sequenced in a study of blood T cell repertoires in COVID-19. Clones were sequenced by immunoSEQ multiplex PCR, and TCRdb holds only the in-frame ones, with some missing. This repertoire shows tens of thousands of clones, approximately 90% found once; its top ten account for 15% to 20%. The sequenced sample consisted of peripheral blood. These receptors originate from a man aged 65-85 years with acute or convalescent COVID-19.

This clone came up a few times. The chain joins TRBV5-1 to TRBJ1-2; 7 bases are a match to TRBD1. CDR1 and CDR2 (germline): SGHRS, YFSETQ. V lost 4 bases, J lost 4 bases, and 10 bases stayed unmatched. This CDR3 has 15 amino acids. CDR3 residues: CASSPNQGGRYGYTF. The CDR3 nucleotides are TGCGCCAGCAGCCCCAACCAGGGGGGCCGCTATGGCTACACCTTC.

This chain connects TRBV7-2 to TRBJ2-1, with 7 bases that match TRBD2. The germline CDR1 and CDR2 sequences are SGHTA and FQGNSA. The trim removed 5 bases at V and 5 bases at J, leaving 18 bases unmatched. This CDR3 has 18 amino acids. This chain's CDR3 is CASSQNPYQTSLNNEQFF. The CDR3 bases are TGTGCCAGCAGCCAGAACCCCTACCAGACTAGCCTTAACAATGAGCAGTTCTTC.

This clone appeared once. The V call is TRBV3-1 (or the pseudogene TRBV3-2), the J call TRBJ2-7; 7 nucleotides match TRBD2. The V gene's germline CDR1 is LGHDT and CDR2 YNNKEL (reference sequence). The ends lost 1 base at V and 0 bases at J; junction bases unmatched: 9. The length of the CDR3 is 17 residues. The CDR3 protein is CASSQASGMARSYEQYF. For the CDR3, the DNA is TGTGCCAGCAGCCAAGCCAGCGGGATGGCCCGCTCCTACGAGCAGTACTTC.